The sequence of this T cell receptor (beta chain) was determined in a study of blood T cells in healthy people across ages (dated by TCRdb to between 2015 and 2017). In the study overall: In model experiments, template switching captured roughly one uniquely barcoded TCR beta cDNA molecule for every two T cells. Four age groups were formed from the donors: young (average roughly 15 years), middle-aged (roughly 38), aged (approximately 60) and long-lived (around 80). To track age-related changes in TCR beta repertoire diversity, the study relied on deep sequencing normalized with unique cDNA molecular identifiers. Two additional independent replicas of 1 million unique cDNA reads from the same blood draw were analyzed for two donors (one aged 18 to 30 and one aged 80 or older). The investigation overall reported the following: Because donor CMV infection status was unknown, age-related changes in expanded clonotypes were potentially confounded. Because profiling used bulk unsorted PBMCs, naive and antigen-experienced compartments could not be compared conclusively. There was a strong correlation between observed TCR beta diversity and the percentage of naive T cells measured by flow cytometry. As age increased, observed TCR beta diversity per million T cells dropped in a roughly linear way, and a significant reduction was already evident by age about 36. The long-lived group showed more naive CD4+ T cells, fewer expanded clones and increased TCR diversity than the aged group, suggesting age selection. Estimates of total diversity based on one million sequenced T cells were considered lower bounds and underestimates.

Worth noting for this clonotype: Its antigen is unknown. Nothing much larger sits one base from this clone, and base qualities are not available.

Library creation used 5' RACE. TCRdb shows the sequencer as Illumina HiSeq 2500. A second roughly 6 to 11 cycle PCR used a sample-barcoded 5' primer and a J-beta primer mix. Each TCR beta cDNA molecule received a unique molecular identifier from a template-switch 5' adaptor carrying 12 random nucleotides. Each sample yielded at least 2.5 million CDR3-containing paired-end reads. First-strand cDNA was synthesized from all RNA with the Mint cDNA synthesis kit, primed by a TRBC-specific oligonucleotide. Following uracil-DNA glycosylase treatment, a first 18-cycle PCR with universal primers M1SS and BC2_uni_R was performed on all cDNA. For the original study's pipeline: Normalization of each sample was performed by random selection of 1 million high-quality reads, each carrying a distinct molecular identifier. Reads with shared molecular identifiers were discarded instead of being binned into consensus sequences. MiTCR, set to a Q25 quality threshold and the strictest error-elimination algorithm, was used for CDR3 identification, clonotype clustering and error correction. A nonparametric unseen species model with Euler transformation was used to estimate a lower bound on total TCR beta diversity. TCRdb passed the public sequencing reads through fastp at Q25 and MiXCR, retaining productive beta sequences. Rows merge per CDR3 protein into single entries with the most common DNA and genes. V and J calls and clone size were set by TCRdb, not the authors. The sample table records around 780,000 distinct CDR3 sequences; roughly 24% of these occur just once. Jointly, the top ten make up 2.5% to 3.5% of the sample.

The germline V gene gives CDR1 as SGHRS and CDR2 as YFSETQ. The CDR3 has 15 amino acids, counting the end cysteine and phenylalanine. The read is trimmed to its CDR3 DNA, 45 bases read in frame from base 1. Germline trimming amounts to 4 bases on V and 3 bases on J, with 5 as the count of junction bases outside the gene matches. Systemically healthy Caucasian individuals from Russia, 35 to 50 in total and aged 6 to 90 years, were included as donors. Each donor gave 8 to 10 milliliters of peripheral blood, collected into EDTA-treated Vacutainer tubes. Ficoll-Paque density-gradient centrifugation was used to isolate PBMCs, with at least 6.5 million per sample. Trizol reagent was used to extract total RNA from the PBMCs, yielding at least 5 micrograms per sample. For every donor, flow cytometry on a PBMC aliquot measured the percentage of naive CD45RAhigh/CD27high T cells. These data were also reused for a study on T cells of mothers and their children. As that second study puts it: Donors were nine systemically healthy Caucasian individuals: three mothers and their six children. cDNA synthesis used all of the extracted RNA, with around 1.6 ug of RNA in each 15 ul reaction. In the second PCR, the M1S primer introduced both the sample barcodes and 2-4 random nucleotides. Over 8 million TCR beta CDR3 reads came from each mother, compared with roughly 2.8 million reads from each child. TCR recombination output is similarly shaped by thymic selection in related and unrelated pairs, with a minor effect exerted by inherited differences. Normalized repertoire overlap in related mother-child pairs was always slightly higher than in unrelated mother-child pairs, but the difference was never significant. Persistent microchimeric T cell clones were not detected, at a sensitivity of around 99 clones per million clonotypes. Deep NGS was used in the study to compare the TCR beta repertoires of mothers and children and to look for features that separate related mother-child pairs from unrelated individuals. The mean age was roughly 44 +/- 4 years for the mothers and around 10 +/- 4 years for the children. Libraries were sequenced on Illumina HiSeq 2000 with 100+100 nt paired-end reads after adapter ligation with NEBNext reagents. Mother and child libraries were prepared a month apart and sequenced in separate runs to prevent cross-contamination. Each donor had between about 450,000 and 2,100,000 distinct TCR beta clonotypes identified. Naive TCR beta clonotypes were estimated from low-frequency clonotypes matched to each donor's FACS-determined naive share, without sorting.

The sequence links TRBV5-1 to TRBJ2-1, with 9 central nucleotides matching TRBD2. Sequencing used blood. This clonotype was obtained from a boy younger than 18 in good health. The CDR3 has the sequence CASSRVAGDYNEQFF. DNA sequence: TGCGCCAGCAGCCGGGTAGCGGGGGACTACAATGAGCAGTTCTTC.